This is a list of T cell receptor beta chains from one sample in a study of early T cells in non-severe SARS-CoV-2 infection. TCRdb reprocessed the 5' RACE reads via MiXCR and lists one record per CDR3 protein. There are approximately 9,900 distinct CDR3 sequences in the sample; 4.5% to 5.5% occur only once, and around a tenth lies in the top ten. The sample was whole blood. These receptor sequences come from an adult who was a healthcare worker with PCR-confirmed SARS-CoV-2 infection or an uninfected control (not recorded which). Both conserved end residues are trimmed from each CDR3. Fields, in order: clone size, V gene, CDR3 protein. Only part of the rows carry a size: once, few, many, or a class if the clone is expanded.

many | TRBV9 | ASSVGHRNTEAF
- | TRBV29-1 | SVEGRGRNYGYT
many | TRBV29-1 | SVESPGELF
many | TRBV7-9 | ASPSPAQTENTGELF
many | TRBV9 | ASRGGHNEQF
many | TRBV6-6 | ASRRQGAGDTQY
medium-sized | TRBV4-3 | ASSQFLKDGVTEAF
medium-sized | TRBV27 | ASSSQGFYGYT
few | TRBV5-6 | ASSQRGFSYNEQF
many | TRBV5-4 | ASSPMGAGEKLF
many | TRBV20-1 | SASDVPEQY
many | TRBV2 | ASTEPGQGNTGELF
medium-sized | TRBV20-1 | SARLAGGPTPSKNIQY
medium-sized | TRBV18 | ASSGQSTDTQY
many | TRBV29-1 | SVGDGGRGSDTQY
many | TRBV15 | ATSVGRGANEKLF
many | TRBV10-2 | ASGFGQNLNQPQH
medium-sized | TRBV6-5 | ASSDRLADTQY
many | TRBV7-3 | ASSHTLTGDNEQF
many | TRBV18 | ASSPGGTGVQETQY
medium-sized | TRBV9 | ASSSATQPINNEQF
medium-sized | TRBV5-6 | ASSSSGRATPDTQY
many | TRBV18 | ASSPPRSGTYNEQF
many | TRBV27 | ASSLSMVHEQF
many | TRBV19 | ASQHDYEQY
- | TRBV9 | ASSVGAGGTDTQY
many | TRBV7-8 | ASSFYSGGTFQETQY